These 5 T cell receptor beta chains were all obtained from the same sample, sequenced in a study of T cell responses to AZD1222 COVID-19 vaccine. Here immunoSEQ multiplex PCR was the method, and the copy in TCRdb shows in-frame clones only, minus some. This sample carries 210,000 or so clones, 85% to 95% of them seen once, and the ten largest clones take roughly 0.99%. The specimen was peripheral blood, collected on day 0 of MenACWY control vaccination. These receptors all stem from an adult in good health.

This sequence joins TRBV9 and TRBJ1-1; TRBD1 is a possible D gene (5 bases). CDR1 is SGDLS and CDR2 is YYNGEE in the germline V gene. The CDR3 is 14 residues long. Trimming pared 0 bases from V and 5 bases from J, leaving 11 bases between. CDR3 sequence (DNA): TGTGCCAGCAGCGTAGGAGGGGAGTTGACTGAAGCTTTCTTT. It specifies CASSVGGELTEAFF. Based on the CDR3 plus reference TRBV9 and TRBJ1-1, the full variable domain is DSGVTQTPKHLITATGQRVTLRCSPRSGDLSVYWYQQSLDQGLQFLIQYYNGEERAKGNILERFSAQQFPDLHSELNLSSLELGDSALYFCASSVGGELTEAFFGQGTRLTVV.

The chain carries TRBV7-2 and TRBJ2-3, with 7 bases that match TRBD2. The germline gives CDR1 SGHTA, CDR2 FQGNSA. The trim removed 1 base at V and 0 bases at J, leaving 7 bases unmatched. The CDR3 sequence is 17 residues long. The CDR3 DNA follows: TGTGCCAGCAGCTTAGATAGCGGGCCTCCGAGCACAGATACGCAGTATTTT. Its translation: CASSLDSGPPSTDTQYF.

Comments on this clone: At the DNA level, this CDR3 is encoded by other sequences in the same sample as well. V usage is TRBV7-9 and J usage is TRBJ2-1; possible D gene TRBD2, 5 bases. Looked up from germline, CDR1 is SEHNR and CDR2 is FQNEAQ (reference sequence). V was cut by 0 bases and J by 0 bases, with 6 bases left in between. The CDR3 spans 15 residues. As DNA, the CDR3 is TGTGCCAGCAGCTTAGCAGGGAGCTCCTACAATGAGCAGTTCTTC. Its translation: CASSLAGSSYNEQFF.

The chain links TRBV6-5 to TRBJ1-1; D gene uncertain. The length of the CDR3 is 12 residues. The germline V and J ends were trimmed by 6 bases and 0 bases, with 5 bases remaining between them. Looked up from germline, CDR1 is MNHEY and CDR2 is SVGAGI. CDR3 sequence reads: CASRRMNTEAFF. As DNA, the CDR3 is TGTGCCAGCAGACGCATGAACACTGAAGCTTTCTTT.

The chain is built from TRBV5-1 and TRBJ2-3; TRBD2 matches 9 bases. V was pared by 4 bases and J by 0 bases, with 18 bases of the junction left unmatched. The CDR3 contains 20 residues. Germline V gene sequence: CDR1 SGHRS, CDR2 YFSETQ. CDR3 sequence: CASSPWTSAARGPSTDTQYF. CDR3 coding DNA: TGCGCCAGCAGCCCCTGGACTAGCGCCGCGAGGGGTCCTAGCACAGATACGCAGTATTTT.